This T cell receptor beta chain derives from a study of cytomegalovirus exposure and HLA in healthy donors. The germline V gene encodes CDR1 SGHAT and CDR2 FQNNGV. V shed 3 bases, J shed 4 bases, and the junction held 11 bases outside the gene matches. The length of the CDR3 is 16 residues. Profiled with immunoSEQ multiplex PCR; TCRdb holds only in-frame clones, not every one. This sample yields about 78,000 clones, of which 90% to 97% are seen a single time; less than 2% belongs to the top ten. This TCR was sampled from a man between 18 and 29 years old in good health and CMV-seropositive. The chain recombines TRBV11-2 with TRBJ2-5, with 7 bases identical to TRBD2. Specimen: PBMCs. The CDR3 reads CASSFSAGVGRETQYF. DNA for the CDR3: TGTGCCAGCAGCTTTTCGGCGGGAGTAGGAAGAGAGACCCAGTACTTC. The variable domain in full, with the rest retrieved from reference TRBV11-2 and TRBJ2-5, is EAGVAQSPRYKIIEKRQSVAFWCNPISGHATLYWYQQILGQGPKLLIQFQNNGVVDDSQLPKDRFSAERLKGVDSTLKIQPAKLEDSAVYLCASSFSAGVGRETQYFGPGTRLLVL.